This TCR beta chain stems from a study of beta chain features in type 1 diabetes. Study-wide results and caveats: A definitive answer on HLA type influencing TCRB rearrangement was not reached here. Healthy donors had naive, central memory and Treg TCRB repertoires that appeared less similar than those seen among patients.

Of note for this clone: The antigen is not known.

The study reverse transcribed the entire isolated RNA, so it sequenced expressed TCRB transcripts. Only in-frame clones appear in the TCRdb table, and some are missing; sequencing was by immunoSEQ multiplex PCR. The sample shows around 240,000 clones, 9.6% of them seen only once. Germline lookup yields CDR1 MNHEY and CDR2 SMNVEV (reference sequence). This CDR3 spans 14 amino acids. V lost 6 bases to trimming and J lost 4 bases, with 15 bases between them. The receptor was isolated from a woman under 30 in good health. This chain connects TRBV27 to TRBJ1-2; D possibly corresponds to TRBD1 (6 bases). The specimen sequenced was naive CD4+ T cells from blood. This chain's CDR3 is CASRGRARGYGYTF. The DNA of the CDR3 is TGTGCCAGCAGGGGGAGGGCCAGGGGCTATGGCTACACCTTC.